The 13 T cell receptor beta chains below all came from one sample that was sequenced in a study of blood T cell repertoires in COVID-19. The repertoire was sequenced with immunoSEQ multiplex PCR; TCRdb's copy has only in-frame clones and lacks some. The table has under 300,000 clones, around four fifths seen once. Material for sequencing was peripheral blood. The receptors were sampled from a woman in her sixties with active or convalescent COVID-19.

J is TRBJ1-3 and V is TRBV19; D gene ambiguous. CDR1 is LNHDA, CDR2 SQIVND, per germline (reference sequence). There are 15 residues in the CDR3. The V gene lost 7 bases and the J gene lost 2 bases, with 15 bases spanning the gap. This CDR3 reads CASIVRHQAGNTIYF. CDR3 DNA sequence: TGTGCCAGTATCGTCCGGCACCAGGCTGGAAACACCATATATTTT. Full variable domain (missing parts from reference TRBV19 and TRBJ1-3): DGGITQSPKYLFRKEGQNVTLSCEQNLNHDAMYWYRQDPGQGLRLIYYSQIVNDFQKGDIAEGYSVSREKKESFPLTVTSAQKNPTAFYLCASIVRHQAGNTIYFGEGSWLTVV.

This rearrangement joins TRBV5-5 to TRBJ2-3; D not resolved. Germline lookup yields CDR1 SGHKS and CDR2 YYEKEE (reference sequence). Trimming removed 2 bases at V and 2 bases at J, with 9 bases between. CDR3 length: 14 amino acids. The CDR3 DNA reads TGTGCCAGCAGCTTATTAGGAGCCACAGATACGCAGTATTTT. Translating it yields CASSLLGATDTQYF.

The V and J genes are TRBV30 and TRBJ2-1; D remains unclear. Trimming removed 1 base from V and 0 bases from J, with 10 bases in between. The germline CDR1 and CDR2 sequences are GTSNPN and SVGIG (reference sequence). This CDR3 is built from 15 residues. The DNA of the CDR3 is TGTGCCTGGAGTGAGTCCCTGAGCTCCTACAATGAGCAGTTCTTC. This translates into CAWSESLSSYNEQFF.

The J gene is TRBJ1-1, the V gene TRBV2; D is uncertain. V was clipped by 2 bases and J by 4 bases, with 17 bases between them. The CDR3 extends over 16 amino acids. CDR1 is SNHLY, CDR2 FYNNEI, per germline. CDR3 amino acids: CASSEKRGQAGTEAFF. In DNA form, the CDR3 reads TGTGCCAGCAGTGAAAAGCGCGGGCAAGCGGGCACTGAAGCTTTCTTT.

Only a few counts were recorded for this clone. The chain is built from TRBV27 and TRBJ1-2; TRBD1 matches 7 bases. In germline, CDR1 is MNHEY, CDR2 SMNVEV (reference sequence). V gave up 5 bases and J gave up 4 bases; unmatched junction bases: 7. The CDR3 runs to 14 residues. CDR3 DNA: TGTGCCAGCAGTCCACACAGGGGCATCTATGGCTACACCTTC. Translation: CASSPHRGIYGYTF.

The chain links TRBV11-2 to TRBJ2-5, with D tentatively TRBD2 (6 bases). Trimming cost V 5 bases and J 1 base, with 14 bases left between them. The CDR3 has 15 residues. CDR1 SGHAT and CDR2 FQNNGV come from the germline V gene. CDR3 DNA sequence: TGTGCCAGCAGCCCCGGGGGTCTCCGCCAAGAGACCCAGTACTTC. This translates into CASSPGGLRQETQYF. The variable domain in full, with the rest retrieved from reference TRBV11-2 and TRBJ2-5, is EAGVAQSPRYKIIEKRQSVAFWCNPISGHATLYWYQQILGQGPKLLIQFQNNGVVDDSQLPKDRFSAERLKGVDSTLKIQPAKLEDSAVYLCASSPGGLRQETQYFGPGTRLLVL.

This chain links TRBV27 with TRBJ1-2; 9 bases map to TRBD1. Germline assignment: CDR1 MNHEY and CDR2 SMNVEV (reference sequence). The CDR3 has 15 amino acids. V lost 5 bases, J lost 7 bases, and 11 bases stayed unmatched. The CDR3 reads CASSPYRGPSGGYTF. Here the CDR3 DNA reads TGTGCCAGCAGTCCGTACAGGGGGCCTAGCGGTGGCTACACCTTC.

The rearrangement links TRBV3-1 (or the pseudogene TRBV3-2) to TRBJ2-2, with 10 bases matching TRBD2. Germline CDR1 and CDR2: LGHDT and YNNKEL (reference sequence). This CDR3 has 18 residues. Trimming at V came to 2 bases and at J to 6 bases, leaving 12 bases not matched to a gene. The CDR3 DNA is TGTGCCAGCAGCCAATTATCCAGCGGGAGGGGTTTAGCCGGGGAGCTGTTTTTT. Translating gives CASSQLSSGRGLAGELFF.

J is TRBJ1-5 and V is TRBV2; tentatively, D is TRBD1 (6 bases). Trimming took off 7 bases at V and 7 bases at J, with 20 bases between the two ends. The CDR3 spans 15 residues. Germline CDR1 and CDR2: SNHLY and FYNNEI. Here the CDR3 reads CASKRPGDLKQPQHF. As DNA, the CDR3 is TGTGCCAGCAAGCGGCCAGGGGACCTTAAGCAGCCCCAGCATTTT.

The V call is TRBV15, the J call TRBJ2-7; D possibly corresponds to TRBD2 (6 bases). Per germline, CDR1 LNHNV and CDR2 YYDKDF (reference sequence). The CDR3 covers 15 residues. V lost 1 base and J 2 bases, leaving 12 bases between the germline ends. CDR3 residues: CATSRGRGRTYEQYF. The CDR3 DNA reads as TGTGCCACCAGCAGAGGGAGGGGCAGAACCTACGAGCAGTACTTC.

The count of this clone is one. This chain connects TRBV2 to TRBJ2-6; D is possibly TRBD1 (5 bases). The length of the CDR3 is 16 residues. Germline V CDR1 and CDR2: SNHLY, FYNNEI. With 5 bases removed from V and 1 base from J, the gap between germline ends came to 12 bases. CDR3 amino acids: CASSPSTGSGANVLTF. CDR3 in DNA: TGTGCCAGCAGTCCGTCAACAGGATCTGGGGCCAACGTCCTGACTTTC.

V and J are TRBV2 and TRBJ1-2; TRBD1 is a possible D gene (6 bases). Per germline, CDR1 SNHLY and CDR2 FYNNEI. This CDR3 is built from 18 residues. V was pared by 5 bases and J by 3 bases, with 25 bases between. CDR3 sequence: CASSPQIWDIEGHYGYTF. The CDR3 DNA reads as TGTGCCAGCAGTCCGCAAATATGGGACATTGAGGGTCACTATGGCTACACCTTC.

This rearrangement joins TRBV11-3 to TRBJ2-2, with D uncertain. Trimming took 0 bases from V and 0 from J, leaving 11 bases between them. This CDR3 spans 17 amino acids. Germline V gene sequence: CDR1 SGHNT, CDR2 YENEEA. The CDR3 loop is CASSLDAGTTNTGELFF. The CDR3 DNA sequence: TGTGCCAGCAGCTTAGATGCAGGTACGACGAACACCGGGGAGCTGTTTTTT.